The 13 T cell receptor beta chains in this list originate from one sample, sequenced in a study of blood T cell repertoires in COVID-19. Using immunoSEQ multiplex PCR, the repertoire was profiled, and TCRdb retains in-frame clones only, with some absent. Seen here are about 71,000 clones, roughly 83% observed once, and the top ten hold approximately 7%. The sequencing sample was made of peripheral blood. All receptors come from a man aged 25-45 years with COVID-19, enrolled during active disease.

V is TRBV9 and J is TRBJ2-1; 8 bases map to TRBD1. The CDR3 is 16 amino acids. With V trimmed by 4 bases and J by 7 bases, 13 bases remained unmatched. Germline V gene sequence: CDR1 SGDLS, CDR2 YYNGEE. CDR3 DNA sequence: TGTGCCAGCAGCAGCGCCGATGAGACAGGGGTTAATGAGCAGTTCTTC. Amino acid sequence: CASSSADETGVNEQFF.

This sequence joins TRBV27 and TRBJ1-5; 9 bases fit TRBD1. J was trimmed by 5 bases and V by 3 bases; bases with no gene match: 5. This CDR3 is built from 15 residues. Germline V gene sequence: CDR1 MNHEY, CDR2 SMNVEV (reference sequence). This CDR3 reads CASSFLGDRDQPQHF. Written as DNA, the CDR3 is TGTGCCAGCAGTTTTCTTGGGGACAGGGATCAGCCCCAGCATTTT.

This chain connects TRBV11-3 to TRBJ2-3; TRBD2 might be the D (6 bases). From germline, CDR1 is SGHNT and CDR2 YENEEA. CDR3 length equals 14 residues. The germline V and J ends were trimmed by 5 bases and 4 bases, with 13 bases remaining between them. CDR3 DNA sequence: TGTGCCAGCAGCGGCGGGATCGGGTCAGATACGCAGTATTTT. Translating gives CASSGGIGSDTQYF.

The J gene is TRBJ1-5, the V gene TRBV28; D perhaps matches TRBD1 (5 bases). The CDR3 totals 13 residues. Germline CDR1 is MDHEN and CDR2 is SYDVKM. V shed 9 bases and J shed 3 bases, with 12 bases lying between them. The CDR3 loop is CASQEGLNQPQHF. As DNA, the CDR3 is TGTGCCAGTCAAGAGGGACTCAATCAGCCCCAGCATTTT.

This chain connects TRBV5-5 to TRBJ2-2, with D uncertain. CDR3 length: 15 residues. Per the germline V gene, CDR1 is SGHKS and CDR2 is YYEKEE (reference sequence). Trimming took 0 bases from V and 6 from J, leaving 12 bases between them. CDR3 sequence: CASSLALVHAGELFF. Here the CDR3 DNA reads TGTGCCAGCAGCTTGGCCCTAGTGCACGCCGGGGAGCTGTTTTTT.

This clone occurred once. This chain joins TRBV5-6 and TRBJ2-7, with D unclear. With 0 bases removed from V and 7 bases from J, the gap between germline ends came to 5 bases. Germline assignment: CDR1 SGHDT and CDR2 YYEEEE. The CDR3 sequence is 11 residues long. The chain's CDR3 is CASSLGPEQYF. The CDR3 nucleotides read TGTGCCAGCAGCTTGGGGCCTGAGCAGTACTTC. The variable domain in full, completed from reference TRBV5-6 and TRBJ2-7, reads DAGVTQSPTHLIKTRGQQVTLRCSPKSGHDTVSWYQQALGQGPQFIFQYYEEEERQRGNFPDRFSGHQFPNYSSELNVNALLLGDSALYLCASSLGPEQYFGPGTRLTVT.

The genes are TRBV14 and TRBJ2-2; a possible D gene is TRBD1 (5 bases). The ends were cut back, 0 bases at V and 5 bases at J, with 22 bases in the middle. CDR1 SGHDN and CDR2 FVKESK come from the germline V gene. The CDR3 spans 19 residues. CDR3 in amino acids: CASSQDLPGRAPGTGELFF. The CDR3 DNA reads as TGTGCCAGCAGCCAAGATCTCCCAGGCAGGGCACCAGGGACCGGGGAGCTGTTTTTT.

This clone was recorded once. This chain connects TRBV16 to TRBJ2-2; no reliable D call. Germline V gene data show CDR1 as KGHSY and CDR2 as FQNENV. The CDR3 length is 14 residues. V was cut by 4 bases and J by 7 bases, with 13 bases left in between. The CDR3 reads CASSLRRVDGELFF. Here the CDR3 DNA reads TGTGCCAGCAGCCTTCGACGGGTAGACGGGGAGCTGTTTTTT.

The gene calls are TRBV6-6 and TRBJ1-2; no firm D call. CDR3 length equals 9 residues. Germline V lookup: CDR1 MNHNY, CDR2 SVGAGI (reference sequence). V was cut by 8 bases and J by 7 bases, with 5 bases left in between. As DNA, the CDR3 is TGTGCCAGCGGGCGTGGCTACACCTTC. It yields the protein CASGRGYTF.

V gene TRBV24-1 combines with J gene TRBJ2-2; tentatively, D is TRBD2 (5 bases). CDR1 KGHDR and CDR2 SFDVKD come from the germline V gene. The CDR3 has 17 amino acids. Trimming took off 0 bases at V and 1 base at J, with 11 bases between the two ends. The chain's CDR3 is CATSDLSGGRNTGELFF. The CDR3 DNA sequence: TGTGCCACCAGTGATTTGAGCGGCGGAAGGAACACCGGGGAGCTGTTTTTT.

The V and J genes are TRBV7-2 and TRBJ2-5; TRBD1 matches 9 bases. The CDR3 consists of 14 residues. Per the germline V gene, CDR1 is SGHTA and CDR2 is FQGNSA. Trimming cost V 4 bases and J 5 bases; bases outside gene matches: 5. The CDR3 sequence: CASSSTGGWETQYF. In DNA form, the CDR3 reads TGTGCCAGCAGCTCTACAGGGGGCTGGGAGACCCAGTACTTC.

The rearrangement uses TRBV11-2 and TRBJ1-2, with D tentatively TRBD1 (5 bases). Germline values: CDR1 SGHAT, CDR2 FQNNGV. The germline V and J ends were trimmed by 2 bases and 3 bases, with 13 bases remaining between them. The CDR3 has 15 amino acids. CDR3 in DNA: TGTGCCAGCAGCTTAATCAGACAGCCCTACTATGGCTACACCTTC. Translating it yields CASSLIRQPYYGYTF.

This chain joins TRBV30 and TRBJ2-1; no definite D call. Per the germline V gene, CDR1 is GTSNPN and CDR2 is SVGIG (reference sequence). Trimming left V 2 bases short and J 2 bases short, with 16 bases between. The CDR3 sequence is 16 residues long. CDR3 in DNA: TGTGCCTGGAGTACCGGTGCCCCGAGGACCTACAATGAGCAGTTCTTC. It encodes CAWSTGAPRTYNEQFF.